Listed below are T cell receptor beta chains from one sample, sequenced in a study of regulatory T cells in long-lasting Graves disease. One entry per CDR3 protein results from TCRdb running MiXCR on the multiplex PCR reads. This sample has more than 300,000 distinct CDR3 sequences, with roughly 15% found just once. Sequencing was performed on peripheral blood mononuclear cells (PBMCs), taken at new diagnosis, from a patient treated with antithyroid drugs. Source of these receptors: a female donor with Graves disease. The CDR3 runs from the conserved cysteine through the conserved F or W. The order of the fields is CDR3 length, clone size, V gene, J gene, D gene, CDR3 protein, CDR3 DNA. The D gene is left open where the match is weak. Size is stated for part of the rows, as once, few or many counts, or as a class when the clone is expanded.

>16|many|TRBV6-1|TRBJ2-3|-
CASSPPPGEGTDTQYF
TGTGCCAGCAGCCCGCCGCCCGGGGAGGGCACAGATACGCAGTATTTT
>13|many|TRBV5-1|TRBJ1-2|-
CASRSTGRDGYTF
TGCGCCAGCAGGTCCACAGGGAGAGATGGCTACACCTTC
>15|-|TRBV27|TRBJ1-3|-
CASSQDGGSGNTIYF
TGTGCCAGCAGCCAGGACGGCGGCTCTGGAAACACCATATATTTT
>14|many|TRBV5-1|TRBJ2-7|TRBD2
CASSPASGSSEQYF
TGCGCCAGCAGCCCCGCCAGCGGGAGCTCCGAGCAGTACTTC
>13|few|TRBV10-1|TRBJ1-1|-
CASQPSLNTEAFF
TGCGCCAGTCAGCCGAGCCTGAACACTGAAGCTTTCTTT
>17|few|TRBV12-3/TRBV12-4|TRBJ2-3|-
CASSHPLSAARTDTQYF
TGTGCCAGCAGCCACCCTCTGAGCGCGGCTCGCACAGATACGCAGTATTTT
>13|many|TRBV7-2|TRBJ1-5|-
CASSLYDAQPQHF
TGTGCCAGCAGCTTATACGACGCTCAGCCCCAGCATTTT
>14|many|TRBV11-1|TRBJ2-5|-
CASSLGDRQETQYF
TGTGCCAGCAGCTTGGGGGACCGACAAGAGACCCAGTACTTC
>10|many|TRBV11-2|TRBJ2-7|-
CASRAYEQYF
TGTGCCAGCAGGGCCTACGAGCAGTACTTC
>11|many|TRBV27|TRBJ1-1|-
CASSTTHEAFF
TGTGCCAGCAGTACTACGCATGAAGCTTTCTTT
>13|many|TRBV7-6|TRBJ2-1|-
CASALQDYNEQFF
TGTGCCAGCGCCTTACAGGACTACAATGAGCAGTTCTTC
>12|many|TRBV29-1|TRBJ2-5|-
CSVADGQETQYF
TGCAGCGTTGCAGACGGTCAAGAGACCCAGTACTTC
>17|many|TRBV12-5|TRBJ2-2|-
CASGLVLWTPNTGELFF
TGTGCTAGTGGTTTGGTACTGTGGACCCCGAACACCGGGGAGCTGTTTTTT
>18|many|TRBV5-6|TRBJ2-5|TRBD2
CASSTPGTSGFRSETQYF
TGTGCCAGCAGCACTCCCGGGACTAGCGGGTTTCGGTCGGAGACCCAGTACTTC
>16|many|TRBV20-1|TRBJ1-2|TRBD1
CSALPTRTGGENGYTF
TGCAGTGCCCTACCCACCCGGACAGGGGGCGAGAATGGCTACACCTTC
>13|many|TRBV5-5|TRBJ1-1|-
CASSLVVGKEAFF
TGTGCCAGCAGCTTGGTCGTGGGGAAAGAAGCTTTCTTT
>12|-|TRBV7-9|TRBJ2-1|-
CASSPEIGEQFF
TGTGCCAGCAGCCCCGAGATCGGTGAGCAGTTCTTC
>16|many|TRBV6-1|TRBJ2-6|TRBD2
CASSPRGGPGANVLTF
TGTGCCAGCAGTCCACGGGGAGGGCCTGGGGCCAACGTCCTGACTTTC
>17|-|TRBV7-9|TRBJ2-1|-
CTSSPGLGFGSYNEQFF
TGTACCAGCAGCCCAGGACTTGGTTTCGGCTCCTACAATGAGCAGTTCTTC
>15|many|TRBV5-1|TRBJ2-5|TRBD2
CASGTSGNLGETQYF
TGCGCCAGCGGGACTAGCGGGAACTTAGGAGAGACCCAGTACTTC
>14|many|TRBV20-1|TRBJ1-5|TRBD1
CSAPQGTGEPPQHF
TGCAGTGCTCCCCAAGGGACAGGGGAACCGCCCCAGCATTTT
>16|few|TRBV6-1|TRBJ1-4|-
CASRKGNSGTNEKLFF
TGTGCCAGCAGGAAGGGGAATTCAGGAACTAATGAAAAACTGTTTTTT
>15|many|TRBV9|TRBJ2-1|-
CASSASLGSYNEQFF
TGTGCCAGCAGCGCAAGCCTAGGCTCCTACAATGAGCAGTTCTTC
>13|-|TRBV5-1|TRBJ1-5|-
CASSLAGGQPQHF
TGCGCCAGCAGCTTGGCCGGGGGCCAGCCCCAGCATTTT
>15|once|TRBV13|TRBJ1-1|-
CASSFLPGKNTEAFF
TGTGCCAGCAGCTTTTTGCCGGGGAAGAACACTGAAGCTTTCTTT
>11|many|TRBV2|TRBJ1-2|-
CASGRGYGYTF
TGTGCCTCCGGCAGGGGCTATGGCTACACCTTC
>14|many|TRBV14|TRBJ1-1|-
CASSLPGRYTEAFF
TGTGCCAGCAGCCTACCTGGAAGGTACACTGAAGCTTTCTTT
>16|many|TRBV20-1|TRBJ2-3|TRBD1
CSARAHDRGGTDTQYF
TGCAGTGCTAGAGCCCACGACAGGGGTGGCACAGATACGCAGTATTTT
>15|many|TRBV20-1|TRBJ2-3|TRBD2
CSAPTTSGSPDTQYF
TGCAGTGCCCCTACTACTAGCGGGAGTCCAGATACGCAGTATTTT
>17|few|TRBV28|TRBJ2-5|-
CASSAPTGDPTEETQYF
TGTGCCAGCAGTGCTCCCACGGGGGACCCCACGGAGGAGACCCAGTACTTC
>16|-|TRBV3-1|TRBJ2-6|-
CASSLTGHSGANVLTF
TGTGCCAGCAGCCTGACAGGCCACTCTGGGGCCAACGTCCTGACTTTC
>15|many|TRBV7-2|TRBJ2-5|TRBD2
CASSALGLAGETQYF
TGTGCCAGCAGCGCCCTGGGACTAGCAGGAGAGACCCAGTACTTC
>15|many|TRBV27|TRBJ2-1|TRBD2
CASSLRLAGYNEQFF
TGTGCCAGCAGTCTGAGACTAGCGGGGTACAATGAGCAGTTCTTC
>14|many|TRBV13|TRBJ1-3|-
CASSRDISGNTIYF
TGTGCCAGCAGCCGGGACATCTCTGGAAACACCATATATTTT
>14|-|TRBV10-3|TRBJ2-7|-
CAISESGPSYEQYF
TGTGCCATCAGTGAGTCGGGACCGAGCTACGAGCAGTACTTC
>15|-|TRBV6-1|TRBJ1-2|TRBD1
CASSLPGQGFYGYTF
TGTGCCAGCAGCCTACCGGGACAGGGCTTCTATGGCTACACCTTC
>15|many|TRBV7-6|TRBJ1-6|TRBD1
CASSLIYRQGTPLHF
TGTGCCAGCAGCTTAATTTATAGACAGGGGACACCCCTCCACTTT
>14|many|TRBV4-2|TRBJ2-1|TRBD1
CASSPRTGYNEQFF
TGTGCCAGCAGCCCTAGGACAGGGTACAATGAGCAGTTCTTC
>15|few|TRBV10-3|TRBJ1-4|TRBD1
CAIRPGTAVNEKLFF
TGTGCCATCAGGCCCGGGACAGCCGTTAATGAAAAACTGTTTTTT
>13|-|TRBV30|TRBJ1-5|-
CAWRGAGNQPQHF
TGTGCCTGGAGAGGGGCAGGCAATCAGCCCCAGCATTTT
>15|-|TRBV6-1|TRBJ2-1|TRBD1
CASRNPGGGTGEQFF
TGTGCCAGTAGAAACCCAGGGGGCGGAACGGGTGAGCAGTTCTTC
>14|many|TRBV27|TRBJ1-2|-
CASSGGASFYGYTF
TGTGCCAGCAGCGGGGGGGCCTCCTTCTATGGCTACACCTTC
>14|many|TRBV7-3|TRBJ2-3|-
CASSLTGPTDTQYF
TGTGCCAGCAGCTTAACGGGACCCACAGATACGCAGTATTTT
>15|many|TRBV15|TRBJ1-2|-
CATSREARGAYGYTF
TGTGCCACCAGCAGAGAGGCCCGCGGCGCTTATGGCTACACCTTC
>13|many|TRBV30|TRBJ1-2|-
CAWKDWGDRGYTF
TGTGCCTGGAAGGATTGGGGGGATCGTGGCTACACCTTC
>16|many|TRBV20-1|TRBJ2-1|-
CSAGGEAAQIYNEQFF
TGCAGTGCTGGGGGTGAAGCGGCTCAGATCTACAATGAGCAGTTCTTC
>15|many|TRBV5-1|TRBJ1-1|-
CASSLNSLLGTEAFF
TGCGCCAGCAGCTTGAACAGCCTCCTGGGCACTGAAGCTTTCTTT
>16|many|TRBV27|TRBJ1-1|-
CASSFLPPRGATEAFF
TGTGCCAGCAGTTTCCTCCCCCCGCGGGGGGCCACTGAAGCTTTCTTT